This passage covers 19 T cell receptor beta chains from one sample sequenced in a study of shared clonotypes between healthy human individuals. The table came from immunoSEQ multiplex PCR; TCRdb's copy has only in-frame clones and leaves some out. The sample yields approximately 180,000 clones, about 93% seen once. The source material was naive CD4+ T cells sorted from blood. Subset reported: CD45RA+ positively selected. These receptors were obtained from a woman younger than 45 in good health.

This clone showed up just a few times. Here the CDR3 reads CASSQGDGYGYTF. In DNA, the CDR3 is TGTGCCAGCAGTCAGGGGGATGGCTATGGCTACACCTTC. The rearrangement joins TRBV28 to TRBJ1-2, with TRBD1 identical over 7 bases. Per the germline V gene, CDR1 is MDHEN and CDR2 is SYDVKM. The CDR3 consists of 13 residues. V shed 5 bases and J 4 bases; nucleotides not matched to a gene: 4.

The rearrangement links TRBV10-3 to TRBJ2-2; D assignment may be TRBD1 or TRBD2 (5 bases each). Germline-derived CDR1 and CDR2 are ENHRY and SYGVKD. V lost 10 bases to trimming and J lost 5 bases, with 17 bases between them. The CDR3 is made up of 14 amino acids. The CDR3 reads CATTLAGGTGELFF. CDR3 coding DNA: TGTGCCACCACCCTCGCTGGGGGTACCGGGGAGCTGTTTTTT.

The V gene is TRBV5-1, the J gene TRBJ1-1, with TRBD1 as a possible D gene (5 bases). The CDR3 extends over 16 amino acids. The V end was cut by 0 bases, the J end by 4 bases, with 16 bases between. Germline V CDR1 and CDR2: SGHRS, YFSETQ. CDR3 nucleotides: TGCGCCAGCAGCTTGGCCGGGGGTGGGTCGTCCACTGAAGCTTTCTTT. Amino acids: CASSLAGGGSSTEAFF.

CDR3: CASSSTGTGGGGYTF. CDR3 DNA sequence: TGTGCCAGCTCATCAACCGGGACAGGGGGAGGTGGCTACACCTTC. V is TRBV18 and J is TRBJ1-2, with 11 bases aligning to TRBD1. The CDR3 length is 15 residues. CDR1 and CDR2 from the germline V gene are KGHSH and LQKENI. After removal of 5 bases from V and 7 bases from J, the junction contained 9 bases not matched to a gene.

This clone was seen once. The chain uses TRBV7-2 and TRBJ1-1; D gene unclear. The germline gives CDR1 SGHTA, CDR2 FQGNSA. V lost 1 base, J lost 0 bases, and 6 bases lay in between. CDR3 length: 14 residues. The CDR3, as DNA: TGTGCCAGCAGCTTAGAAAGGGTGAACACTGAAGCTTTCTTT. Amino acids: CASSLERVNTEAFF. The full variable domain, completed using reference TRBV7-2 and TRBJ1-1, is GAGVSQSPSNKVTEKGKDVELRCDPISGHTALYWYRQSLGQGLEFLIYFQGNSAPDKSGLPSDRFSAERTGGSVSTLTIQRTQQEDSAVYLCASSLERVNTEAFFGQGTRLTVV.

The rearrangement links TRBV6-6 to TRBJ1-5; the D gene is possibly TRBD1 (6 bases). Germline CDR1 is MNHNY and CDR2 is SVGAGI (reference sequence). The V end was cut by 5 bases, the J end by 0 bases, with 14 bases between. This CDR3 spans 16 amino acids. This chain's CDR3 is CASSRGGLYSNQPQHF. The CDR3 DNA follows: TGTGCCAGCAGTCGCGGGGGCCTATATAGCAATCAGCCCCAGCATTTT.

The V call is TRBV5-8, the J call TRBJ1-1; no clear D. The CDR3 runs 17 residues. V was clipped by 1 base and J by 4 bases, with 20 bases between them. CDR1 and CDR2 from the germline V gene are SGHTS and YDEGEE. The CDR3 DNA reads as TGTGCCAGCAGCTTGAGTATGTCAGGTCGCGCGGGCACTGAAGCTTTCTTT. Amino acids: CASSLSMSGRAGTEAFF.

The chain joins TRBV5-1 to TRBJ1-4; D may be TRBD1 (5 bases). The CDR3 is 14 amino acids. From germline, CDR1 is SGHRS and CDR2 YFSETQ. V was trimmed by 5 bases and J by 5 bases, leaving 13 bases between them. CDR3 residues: CASRLGAGNEKLFF. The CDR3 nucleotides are TGCGCCAGCAGACTTGGGGCAGGGAATGAAAAACTGTTTTTT.

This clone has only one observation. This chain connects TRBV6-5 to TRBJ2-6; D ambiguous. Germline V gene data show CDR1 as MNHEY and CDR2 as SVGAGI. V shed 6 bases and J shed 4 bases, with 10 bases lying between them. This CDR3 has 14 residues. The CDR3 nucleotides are TGTGCCAGCAGAATGGTGTCAGGGGCCAACGTCCTGACTTTC. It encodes CASRMVSGANVLTF.

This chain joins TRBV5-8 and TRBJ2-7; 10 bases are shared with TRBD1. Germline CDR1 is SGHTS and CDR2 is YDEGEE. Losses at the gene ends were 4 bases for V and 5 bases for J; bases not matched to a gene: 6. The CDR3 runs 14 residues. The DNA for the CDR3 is TGTGCCAGCAGCAAGGGACAGGGGACCCACGAGCAGTACTTC. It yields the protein CASSKGQGTHEQYF.

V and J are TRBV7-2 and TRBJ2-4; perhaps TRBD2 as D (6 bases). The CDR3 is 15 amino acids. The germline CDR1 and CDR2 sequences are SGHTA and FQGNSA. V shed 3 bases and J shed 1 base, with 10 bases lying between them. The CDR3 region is CASSFGGKAKNIQYF. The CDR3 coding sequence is TGTGCCAGCAGCTTTGGGGGGAAGGCCAAAAACATTCAGTACTTC.

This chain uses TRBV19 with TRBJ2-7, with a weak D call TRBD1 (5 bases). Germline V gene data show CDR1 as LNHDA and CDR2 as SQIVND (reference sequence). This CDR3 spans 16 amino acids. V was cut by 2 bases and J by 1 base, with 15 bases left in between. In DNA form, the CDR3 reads TGTGCCAGTAGTATAAGGGGCGGCAGGCGTTCCTACGAGCAGTACTTC. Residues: CASSIRGGRRSYEQYF.

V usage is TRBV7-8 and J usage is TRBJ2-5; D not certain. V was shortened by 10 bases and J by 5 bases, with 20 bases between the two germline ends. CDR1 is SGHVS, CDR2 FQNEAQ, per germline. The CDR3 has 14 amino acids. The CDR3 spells CAIRAPGKAETQYF. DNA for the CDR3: TGTGCCATCCGAGCCCCCGGCAAAGCGGAGACCCAGTACTTC.

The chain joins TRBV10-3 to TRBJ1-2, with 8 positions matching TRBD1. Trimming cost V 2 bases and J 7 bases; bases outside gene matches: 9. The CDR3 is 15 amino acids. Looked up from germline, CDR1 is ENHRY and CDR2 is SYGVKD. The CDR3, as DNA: TGTGCCATCAGTGAGACCGGACAGGGTACGTTTGGCTACACCTTC. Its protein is CAISETGQGTFGYTF.

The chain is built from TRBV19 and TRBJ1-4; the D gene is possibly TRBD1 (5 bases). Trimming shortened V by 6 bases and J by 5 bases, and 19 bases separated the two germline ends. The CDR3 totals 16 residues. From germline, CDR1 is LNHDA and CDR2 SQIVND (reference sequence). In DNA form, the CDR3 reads TGTGCCAGTAGACGGACATCCCAGTTGGACAATGAAAAACTGTTTTTT. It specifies CASRRTSQLDNEKLFF.

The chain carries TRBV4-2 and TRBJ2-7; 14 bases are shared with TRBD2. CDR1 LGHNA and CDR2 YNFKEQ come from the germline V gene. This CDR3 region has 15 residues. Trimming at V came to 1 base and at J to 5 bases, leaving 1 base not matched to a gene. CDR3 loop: CASSQGLAGGNEQYF. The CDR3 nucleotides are TGTGCCAGCAGCCAAGGACTAGCGGGAGGGAACGAGCAGTACTTC.

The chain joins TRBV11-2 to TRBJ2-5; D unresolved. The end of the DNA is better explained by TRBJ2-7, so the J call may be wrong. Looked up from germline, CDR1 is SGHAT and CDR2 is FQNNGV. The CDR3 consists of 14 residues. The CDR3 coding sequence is TGTGCCAGCAGCTTAGTTGAAAGCTCCTACGAGCAGTACTTC. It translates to CASSLVESSYEQYF.

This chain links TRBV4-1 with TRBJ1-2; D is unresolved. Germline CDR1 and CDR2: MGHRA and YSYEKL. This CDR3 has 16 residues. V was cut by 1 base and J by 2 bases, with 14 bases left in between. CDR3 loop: CASSQGIGRPNYGYTF. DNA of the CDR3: TGCGCCAGCAGCCAAGGTATTGGCCGGCCCAACTATGGCTACACCTTC.

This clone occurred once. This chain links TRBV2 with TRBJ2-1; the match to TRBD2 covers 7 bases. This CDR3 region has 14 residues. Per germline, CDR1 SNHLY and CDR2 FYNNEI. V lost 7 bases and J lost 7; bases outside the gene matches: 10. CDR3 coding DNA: TGTGCCAGCAATGGCCGGCGGGAGTTTAATGAGCAGTTCTTC. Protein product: CASNGRREFNEQFF.